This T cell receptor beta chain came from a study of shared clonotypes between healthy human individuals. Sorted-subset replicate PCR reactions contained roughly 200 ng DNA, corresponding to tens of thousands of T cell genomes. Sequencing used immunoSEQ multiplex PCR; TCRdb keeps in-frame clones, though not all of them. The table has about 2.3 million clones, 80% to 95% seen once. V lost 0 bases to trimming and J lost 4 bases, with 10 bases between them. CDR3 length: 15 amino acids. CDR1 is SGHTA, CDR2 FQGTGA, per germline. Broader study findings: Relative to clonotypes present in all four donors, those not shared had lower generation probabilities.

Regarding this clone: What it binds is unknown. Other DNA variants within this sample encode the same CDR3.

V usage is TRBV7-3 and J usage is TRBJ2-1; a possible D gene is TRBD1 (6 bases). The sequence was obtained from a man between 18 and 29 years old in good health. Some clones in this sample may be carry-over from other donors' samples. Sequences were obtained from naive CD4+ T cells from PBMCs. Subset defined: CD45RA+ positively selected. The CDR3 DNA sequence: TGTGCCAGCAGCTTAACGGGGACACTATACAATGAGCAGTTCTTC. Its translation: CASSLTGTLYNEQFF.